This is a list of T cell receptor beta chains from one sample in a study of blood T cell repertoires in COVID-19. Profiling relied on immunoSEQ multiplex PCR, and the TCRdb table lists in-frame clones only, not all of them. The sample contains approximately 70,000 clones, roughly nine tenths of which appear only once. Sequenced: peripheral blood. Receptors were obtained from a man between 35 and 55 years old with COVID-19, enrolled during active disease. Both conserved end residues are trimmed from each CDR3. The order of the fields is D gene, V gene, CDR3 protein. The D gene is left open where the match is weak.

TRBD1	TRBV11-2	ASSLTGAGNTIY
NA	TRBV5-4	ASSLAGQGSLAF
NA	TRBV6-2/TRBV6-3	ASSYQGSGQY
NA	TRBV28	ASSLGGGYGYT
NA	TRBV7-6	ASSLVLGTGNTEAF
NA	TRBV6-5	ASSPGLTYTEAF
TRBD2	TRBV5-4	ASTPAGGSQETQY
TRBD1	TRBV28	ASSFRGPNEQY
NA	TRBV4-1	ASSLQGRNEKLF
NA	TRBV27	ASSLSPGSDQPQH
NA	TRBV9	ASSTGSPNQGLEQF
NA	TRBV19	ASSKDWPRGRTDTQY
TRBD1	TRBV6-5	ASRKQGAGEQY
NA	TRBV5-1	ASSLQGSAGELF
NA	TRBV5-1	ASSLANVADPSGYT
TRBD1	TRBV10-1	ASSRGLSYEQY
NA	TRBV2	ASSRGAGVGYGYT
TRBD1	TRBV2	ASRSTGGKTQY
NA	TRBV18	ASSQAGGVYNEQF
TRBD1	TRBV4-1	ASSQDIKDRYTEAF
TRBD1	TRBV30	AYRADRVGEQY
NA	TRBV11-1	ASSFSGEGNSPLH
NA	TRBV5-1	ASSPEGSEEQF